The clone carrying this T cell receptor (beta chain) showed up just a few times. Its antigen remains unknown. The protocol was immunoSEQ multiplex PCR, while the TCRdb copy is restricted to in-frame clones and leaves out a portion. The sample has 1,500 or so clones, 35% to 45% seen once. The data were taken from a study of T cells in localized non-small cell lung cancer. The study, taken as a whole, reports: Detection in adjacent lung was observed for a median around 50 of the top 100 tumor clones. Uninvolved adjacent lung showed the highest T cell clonality, exceeding tumor.

Material: lung tumor tissue, obtained before any cancer treatment. The origin of this receptor is a woman aged 40-69 years with stage II lung adenocarcinoma.

CDR3 DNA sequence: TGTGCCAGCAGCTTGCCGGGGACAGCTTCTAATGAAAAACTGTTTTTT. Its translation: CASSLPGTASNEKLFF. This chain joins TRBV7-7 and TRBJ1-4, with 7 bases identical to TRBD1. With 3 bases clipped from V and 3 bases from J, the junction kept 7 bases outside the gene matches. The CDR3 sequence is 16 residues long. Looked up from germline, CDR1 is SSHAT and CDR2 is FNYEAQ (reference sequence).